This T cell receptor beta chain is from a study of cytomegalovirus exposure and HLA in healthy donors. Overall study results and limits: The only immune exposure information that was available was CMV serostatus. Excluded: some indistinguishable V segments such as TRBV6-2 and TRBV6-3. For cytomegalovirus status, the classifier reportedly gave diagnoses with high specificity and sensitivity.

The CDR3 loop spans 13 amino acids. The germline V and J ends were trimmed by 0 bases and 9 bases, with 12 bases remaining between them. The germline CDR1 and CDR2 sequences are SGHDT and YYEEEE. A multiplex PCR was run with 60 Vbeta primers and 13 Jbeta primers. Clones were sequenced by immunoSEQ multiplex PCR, and TCRdb holds only the in-frame ones, with some missing. This table holds under 150,000 clones, about four fifths found once. Note on this clone: Its antigen remains unknown.

The origin of this receptor is a male donor in good health and CMV-seronegative. The chain recombines TRBV5-6 with TRBJ1-1; D call uncertain. Sequenced material: PBMCs. The CDR3 coding sequence is TGTGCCAGCAGCTTGGGGACTAAAGGGCAAGCTTTCTTT. Protein: CASSLGTKGQAFF.